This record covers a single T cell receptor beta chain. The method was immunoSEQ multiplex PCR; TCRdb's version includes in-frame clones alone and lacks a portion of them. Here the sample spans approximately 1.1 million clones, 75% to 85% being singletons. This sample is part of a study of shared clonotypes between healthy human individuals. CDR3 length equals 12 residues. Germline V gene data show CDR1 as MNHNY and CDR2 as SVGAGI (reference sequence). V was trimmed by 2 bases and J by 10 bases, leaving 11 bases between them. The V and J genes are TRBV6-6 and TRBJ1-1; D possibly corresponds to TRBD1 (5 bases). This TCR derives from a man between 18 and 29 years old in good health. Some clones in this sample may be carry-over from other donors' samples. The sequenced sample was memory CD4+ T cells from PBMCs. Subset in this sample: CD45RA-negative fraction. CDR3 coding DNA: TGTGCCAGCAGTTACCCGGGACGAATAGCTTTCTTT. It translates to CASSYPGRIAFF.